This T cell receptor beta chain was obtained from a study of T cells in Graves' hyperthyroidism and ophthalmopathy. As for the study in general: The blood sample was taken at first diagnosis, before treatment began.

This clonotype turned up a few times. The antigen remains unidentified. What was amplified from RNA transcripts were TCR beta CDR3 regions. The HTBI set primed first-round TCR CDR3 RT-PCR. A single record per CDR3 protein comes from TCRdb applying MiXCR to the multiplex PCR reads. The table has under 400,000 distinct CDR3 sequences, 21% seen once. General study results and limits: Model predictions of ophthalmopathy came a median roughly 6.7 months before onset. Ophthalmopathy was told apart from stable hyperthyroidism by a 13 V-J model.

Trimming shortened V by 4 bases and J by 8 bases, and 17 bases separated the two germline ends. CDR1 SQVTM and CDR2 ANQGSEA come from the germline V gene. The CDR3 length is 14 residues. The source of the PBMCs was 10 ml of fresh peripheral blood. This sequence originates from a woman between 50 and 59 years old with Graves' hyperthyroidism. The chain employs TRBV29-1 and TRBJ2-2; D unresolved. Sequencing used blood. As DNA, the CDR3 is TGCAGCGTTGCTTCTGTGGTCGGTCAGGGGGAGCTGTTTTTT. It specifies CSVASVVGQGELFF.